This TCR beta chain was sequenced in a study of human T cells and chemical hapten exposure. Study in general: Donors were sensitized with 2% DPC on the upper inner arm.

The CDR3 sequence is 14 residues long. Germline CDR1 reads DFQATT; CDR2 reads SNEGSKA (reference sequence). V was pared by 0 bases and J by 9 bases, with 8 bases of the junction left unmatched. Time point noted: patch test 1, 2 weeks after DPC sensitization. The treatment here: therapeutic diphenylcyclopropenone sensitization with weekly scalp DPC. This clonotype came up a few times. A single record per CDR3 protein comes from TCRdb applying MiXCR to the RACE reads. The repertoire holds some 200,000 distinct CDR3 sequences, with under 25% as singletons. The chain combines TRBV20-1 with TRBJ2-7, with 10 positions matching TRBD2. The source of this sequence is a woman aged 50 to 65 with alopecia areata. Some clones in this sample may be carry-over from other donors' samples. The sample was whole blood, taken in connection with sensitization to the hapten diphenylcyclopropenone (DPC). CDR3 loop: CSARDAAGGLGQYF. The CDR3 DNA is TGCAGTGCTAGAGATGCAGCGGGAGGGCTGGGGCAGTACTTC.